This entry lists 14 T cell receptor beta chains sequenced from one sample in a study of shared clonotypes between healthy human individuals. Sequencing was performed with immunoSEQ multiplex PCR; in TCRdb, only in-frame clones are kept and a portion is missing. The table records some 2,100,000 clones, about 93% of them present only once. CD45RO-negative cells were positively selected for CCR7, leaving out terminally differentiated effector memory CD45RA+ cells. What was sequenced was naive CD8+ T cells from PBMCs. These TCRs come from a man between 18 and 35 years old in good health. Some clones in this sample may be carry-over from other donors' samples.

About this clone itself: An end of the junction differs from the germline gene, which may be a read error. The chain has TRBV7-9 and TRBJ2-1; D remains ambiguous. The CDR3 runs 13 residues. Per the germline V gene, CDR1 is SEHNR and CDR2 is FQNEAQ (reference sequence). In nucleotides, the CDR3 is TGTGCCAGCAGTCCTGGCCGTTACAATGGGCAGTTCTTC. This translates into CASSPGRYNGQFF.

The DNA of the CDR3 is TGTGCCAGCAGTGAAGAGGGGGGCCCGGGACAGGGACCTAATGAAAAACTGTTTTTT. Encoded protein: CASSEEGGPGQGPNEKLFF. The chain uses TRBV6-1 and TRBJ1-4; 9 bases fit TRBD1. After removal of 1 base from V and 3 bases from J, the junction contained 12 bases not matched to a gene. The CDR3 is 19 residues long. The V gene's germline CDR1 is MNHNS and CDR2 SASEGT.

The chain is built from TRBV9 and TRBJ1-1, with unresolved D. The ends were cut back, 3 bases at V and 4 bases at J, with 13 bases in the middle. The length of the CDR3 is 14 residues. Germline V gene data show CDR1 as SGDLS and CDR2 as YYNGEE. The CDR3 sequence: CASSGKGSVTEAFF. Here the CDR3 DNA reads TGTGCCAGCAGCGGTAAAGGCTCGGTCACTGAAGCTTTCTTT. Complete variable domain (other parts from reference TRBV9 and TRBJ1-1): DSGVTQTPKHLITATGQRVTLRCSPRSGDLSVYWYQQSLDQGLQFLIQYYNGEERAKGNILERFSAQQFPDLHSELNLSSLELGDSALYFCASSGKGSVTEAFFGQGTRLTVV.

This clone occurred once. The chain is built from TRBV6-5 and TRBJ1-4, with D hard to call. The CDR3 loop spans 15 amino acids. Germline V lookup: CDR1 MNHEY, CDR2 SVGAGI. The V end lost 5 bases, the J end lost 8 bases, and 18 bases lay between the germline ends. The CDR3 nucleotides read TGTGCCAGCAGTCAAAAGGCGGGGATTTGGGAAAAACTGTTTTTT. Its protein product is CASSQKAGIWEKLFF.

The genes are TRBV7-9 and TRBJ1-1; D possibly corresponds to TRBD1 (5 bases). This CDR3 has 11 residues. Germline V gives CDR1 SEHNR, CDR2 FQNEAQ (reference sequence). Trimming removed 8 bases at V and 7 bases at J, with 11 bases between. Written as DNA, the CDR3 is TGTGCCAGCCTGGGGGTCGGTGAAGCTTTCTTT. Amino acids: CASLGVGEAFF.

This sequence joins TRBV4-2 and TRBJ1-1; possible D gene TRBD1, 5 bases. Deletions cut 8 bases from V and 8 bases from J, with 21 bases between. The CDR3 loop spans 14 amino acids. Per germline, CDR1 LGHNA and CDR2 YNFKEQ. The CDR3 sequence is CASASSVGAAEAFF. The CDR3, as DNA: TGTGCCAGCGCCAGTAGCGTAGGGGCAGCAGAAGCTTTCTTT.

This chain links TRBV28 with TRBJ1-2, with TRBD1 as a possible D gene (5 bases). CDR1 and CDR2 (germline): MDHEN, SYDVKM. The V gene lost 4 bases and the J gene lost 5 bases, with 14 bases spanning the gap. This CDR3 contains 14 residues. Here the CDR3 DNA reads TGTGCCAGCAGTTCGTGGACAATTCTATATGGCTACACCTTC. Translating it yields CASSSWTILYGYTF.

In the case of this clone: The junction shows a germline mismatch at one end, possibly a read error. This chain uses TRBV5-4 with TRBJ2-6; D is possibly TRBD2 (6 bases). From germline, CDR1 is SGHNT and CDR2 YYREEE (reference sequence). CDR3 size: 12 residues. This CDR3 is CASNPGGNVLTF. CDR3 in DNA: TGTGCCAGCAACCCCGGGGGCAACGTCCTGACTTTC.

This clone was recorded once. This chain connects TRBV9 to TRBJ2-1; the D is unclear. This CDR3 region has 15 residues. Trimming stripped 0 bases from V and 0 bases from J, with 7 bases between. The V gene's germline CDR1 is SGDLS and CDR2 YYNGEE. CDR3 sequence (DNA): TGTGCCAGCAGCGTAGTCCTGAGCTCCTACAATGAGCAGTTCTTC. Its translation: CASSVVLSSYNEQFF.

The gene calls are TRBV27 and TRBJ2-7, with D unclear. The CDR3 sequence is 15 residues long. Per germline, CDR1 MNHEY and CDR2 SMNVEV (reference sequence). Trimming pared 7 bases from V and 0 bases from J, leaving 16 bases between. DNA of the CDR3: TGTGCCAGCAATGCCGGTGTGACGTCCTCCTACGAGCAGTACTTC. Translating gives CASNAGVTSSYEQYF.

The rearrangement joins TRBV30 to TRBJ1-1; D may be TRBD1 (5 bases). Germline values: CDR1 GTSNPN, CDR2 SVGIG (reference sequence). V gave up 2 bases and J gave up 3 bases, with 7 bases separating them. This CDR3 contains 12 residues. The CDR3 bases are TGTGCCTGGAGTCTGGGGGACACTGAAGCTTTCTTT. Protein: CAWSLGDTEAFF.

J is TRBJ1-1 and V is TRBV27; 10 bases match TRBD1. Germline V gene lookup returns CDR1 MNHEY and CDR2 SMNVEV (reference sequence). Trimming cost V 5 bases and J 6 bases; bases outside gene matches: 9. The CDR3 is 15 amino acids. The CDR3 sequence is CASSPPTGGVAEAFF. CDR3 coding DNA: TGTGCCAGCAGTCCCCCGACAGGGGGCGTCGCTGAAGCTTTCTTT.

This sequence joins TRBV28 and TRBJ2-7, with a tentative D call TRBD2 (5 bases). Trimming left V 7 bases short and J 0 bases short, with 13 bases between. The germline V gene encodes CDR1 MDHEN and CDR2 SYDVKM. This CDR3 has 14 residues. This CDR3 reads CASTPHGDSYEQYF. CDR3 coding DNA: TGTGCCAGCACCCCCCACGGGGACTCCTACGAGCAGTACTTC.

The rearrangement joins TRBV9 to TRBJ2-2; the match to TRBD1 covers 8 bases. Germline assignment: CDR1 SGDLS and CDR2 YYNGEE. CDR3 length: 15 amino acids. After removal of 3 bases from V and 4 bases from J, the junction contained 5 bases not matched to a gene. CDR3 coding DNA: TGTGCCAGCAGCGCGAGGACAGGGTCCACCGGGGAGCTGTTTTTT. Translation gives CASSARTGSTGELFF.